This paragraph reports one T cell receptor (beta chain). Its target is not known. An end of the junction differs from the germline gene, which may be a read error. This sample was taken from a study of CD8+CD57+ T cells in acquired aplastic anemia. Findings of the study overall: Statistical testing detected no significant gap in CD8+ Simpson's diversity between patients and controls. Patients shared 25 to 30 CD8+ CDR3 sequences with controls.

Sequencing involved patients with CD8+CD57+ cell expansion previously shown by flow cytometry. Severe acquired aplastic anemia was the diagnosis recorded for all patients. CDR1 ENHRY and CDR2 SYGVKD come from the germline V gene. This CDR3 comprises 15 residues. TCR beta VDJ and CDR3 were profiled, and genomic DNA was the template. TCRdb used MiXCR to reprocess the reads, holding one entry per CDR3 protein. The sample carries about 43,000 distinct CDR3 sequences, over 55% recorded once. The sequencing input was sorted CD4+, CD8+, or CD8+CD57+ T cells (not recorded which) from PBMCs. The receptor was derived from a human donor with aplastic anemia. The V and J genes are TRBV10-3 and TRBJ1-2; possible D gene TRBD1, 6 bases. The CDR3 is CASSVGAGANYGYTF. The CDR3 coding sequence is TGTGCCAGCAGTGTTGGGGCAGGGGCTAACTATGGCTACACCTTC.